The sequence of this T cell receptor beta chain was determined in a study of blood T cell repertoires in COVID-19. Repertoires were generated with immunoSEQ multiplex PCR, while TCRdb's copy carries only in-frame clones and drops some. The sample lists 240,000 or so clones; about 83% were seen once. Participants came from fewer than 25 US areas, aged roughly 18 to 89 years. Participant reports of clinical history set cohort assignment. The CDR3 is made up of 13 amino acids. Germline V lookup: CDR1 LNHDA, CDR2 SQIVND (reference sequence). The J segment lost 3 bases and the V segment lost 8 bases, leaving 6 bases of the junction unmatched.

Sequencing was carried out using PBMCs or T cells enriched from blood (not recorded which). This clonotype originated in a woman between 50 and 59 years old who had recovered from COVID-19. The genes are TRBV19 and TRBJ1-2, with 7 bases that match TRBD1. In nucleotides, the CDR3 is TGTGCCAGTTTTCGACAGGGCCACTATGGCTACACCTTC. It is translated as CASFRQGHYGYTF.